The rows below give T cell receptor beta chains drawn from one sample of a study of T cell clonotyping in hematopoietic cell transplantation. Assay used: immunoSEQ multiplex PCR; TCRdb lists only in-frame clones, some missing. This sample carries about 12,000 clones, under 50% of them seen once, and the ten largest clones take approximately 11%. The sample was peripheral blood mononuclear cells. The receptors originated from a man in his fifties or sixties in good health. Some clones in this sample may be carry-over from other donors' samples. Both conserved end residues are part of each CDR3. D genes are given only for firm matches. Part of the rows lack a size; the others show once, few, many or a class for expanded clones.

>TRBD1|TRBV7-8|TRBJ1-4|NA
TGTGCCAGCCGACAGGGGGCGGCGGGAGCTGAAAAACTGTTTTTT
CASRQGAAGAEKLFF
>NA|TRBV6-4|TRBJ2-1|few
TGTGCCAGCAGTGCAGACTGGGAGGACGATGAGCAGTTCTTC
CASSADWEDDEQFF
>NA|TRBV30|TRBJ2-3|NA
TGTGCCTTTTCAGATACGCAGTATTTT
CAFSDTQYF
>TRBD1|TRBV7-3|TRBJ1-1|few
TGTGCCAGCAGCGCAGCCGGGACAGGGCCAGCTTTCTTT
CASSAAGTGPAFF
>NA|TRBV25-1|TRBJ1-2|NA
TGTGCCAGCAGTGTGGGCTATGGCTACACCTTC
CASSVGYGYTF
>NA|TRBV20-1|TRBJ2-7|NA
TGCAGTGCTACAGGGATTGATGAGCAGTACTTC
CSATGIDEQYF
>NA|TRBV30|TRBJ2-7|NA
TGTGCCTGGAGCGCCGCAGGGAACTACGAGCAGTACTTC
CAWSAAGNYEQYF
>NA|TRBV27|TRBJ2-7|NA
TGTGCCAGCAGCCAACCGGGACCCCCCTGGGAGCAGTACTTC
CASSQPGPPWEQYF
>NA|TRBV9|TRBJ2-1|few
TGTGCCAGCAGCGGGGGGGCCTCCAATGAGCAGTTCTTC
CASSGGASNEQFF
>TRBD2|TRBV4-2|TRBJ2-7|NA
TGTGCCAGCAGCCCCCTGTCAACTAGCGGGAGTCGTTACGAGCAGTACTTC
CASSPLSTSGSRYEQYF
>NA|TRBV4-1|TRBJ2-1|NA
TGCGCCAGCAGCCAAGAGCCCCCTCCAGGGCATGATGAGCAGTTCTTC
CASSQEPPPGHDEQFF
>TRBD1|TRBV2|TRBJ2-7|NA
TGTGCCAGCAGCCTGAGGTGGGACAGTGTCTACGAGCAGTACTTC
CASSLRWDSVYEQYF
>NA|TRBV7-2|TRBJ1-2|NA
TGTGCCAGCAGCCAAGGGGGGGAAAACTATGGCTACACCTTC
CASSQGGENYGYTF
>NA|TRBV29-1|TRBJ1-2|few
TGCAGCGTTGAGAGGACAGTGGGGACGTACTTC
CSVERTVGTYF
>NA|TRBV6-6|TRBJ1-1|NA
TGTGCCAGTCATGATCGGGAGGGAACTGAAGCTTTCTTT
CASHDREGTEAFF
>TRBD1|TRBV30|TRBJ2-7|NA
TGTGCCTGGAGGTCATTTGGGACAGGGGGATCTCCAGCTTACGAGCAGTACTTC
CAWRSFGTGGSPAYEQYF
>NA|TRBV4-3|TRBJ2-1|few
TGCGCCAGCAGCCAAGCCCTTCCGGGACACAAAAACAATGAGCAGTTCTTC
CASSQALPGHKNNEQFF
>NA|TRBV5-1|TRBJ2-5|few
TGCGCCAGCAGCTTCGGCCGGGGCGCAGGGGAGACCCAGTACTTC
CASSFGRGAGETQYF
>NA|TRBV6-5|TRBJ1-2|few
TGTGCCAGCAGCCTCCAGGCGGCTAACTATGGCTACACCTTC
CASSLQAANYGYTF
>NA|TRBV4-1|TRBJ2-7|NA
TGCGCCAGCAGCCAAGCGCAATTCGTCTACGAGCAGTACTTC
CASSQAQFVYEQYF
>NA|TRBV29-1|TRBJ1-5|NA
TGCAGCGTTGATAGGGGGAATAGCAATCAGCCCCAGCATTTT
CSVDRGNSNQPQHF
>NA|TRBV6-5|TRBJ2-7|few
TGTGCCAGCAGTTACCTCGCATCAAACTACGAGCAGTACTTC
CASSYLASNYEQYF
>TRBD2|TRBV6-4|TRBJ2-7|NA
TGTGCCAGCAGTACGATAGCGGGGGGCTACGAGCAGTACTTC
CASSTIAGGYEQYF
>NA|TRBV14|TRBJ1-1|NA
TGTGCCAGCAGCCATGAGGAGTGGCCCGACACTGAAGCTTTCTTT
CASSHEEWPDTEAFF
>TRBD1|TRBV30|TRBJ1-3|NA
TGTGCCTGGCTAGCAGTATCAGGGGGCGCGGAAAACACCATATATTTT
CAWLAVSGGAENTIYF
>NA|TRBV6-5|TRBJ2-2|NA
TGTGCCAGCAGTTACTACGGGGGAACCGGGGAGCTGTTTTTT
CASSYYGGTGELFF
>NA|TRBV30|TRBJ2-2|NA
TGTGCCTGGAGTGTACCTCGGGGAGGACGGAGCACCGGGGAGCTGTTTTTT
CAWSVPRGGRSTGELFF
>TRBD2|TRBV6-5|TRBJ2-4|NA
TGTGCCAGCACCAGCGGGAACCAAAACATTCAGTACTTC
CASTSGNQNIQYF
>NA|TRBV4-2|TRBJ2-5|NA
TGTGCCAGCAGCCAATGGGGAGAGGCGCAAGAGACCCAGTACTTC
CASSQWGEAQETQYF
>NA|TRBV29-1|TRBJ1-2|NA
TGCAGTTACACCGGGACACAAGCTAACTATGGCTACACCTTC
CSYTGTQANYGYTF
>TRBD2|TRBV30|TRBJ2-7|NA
TGTGCCTGGAAACTAGCGGGAGGGCCGGGGGAGCAGTACTTC
CAWKLAGGPGEQYF
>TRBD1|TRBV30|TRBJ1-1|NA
TGTGCCTGGAGACGACAGGGGGCTGTTGAAGCTTTCTTT
CAWRRQGAVEAFF
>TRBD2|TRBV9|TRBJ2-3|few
TGTGCCAGCAGCGGTAGCGGGGGACGATTAGATACGCAGTATTTT
CASSGSGGRLDTQYF
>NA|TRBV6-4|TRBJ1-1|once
TGTGCCAGCAGTGCAATGGAGGGGGAGGAAGCTTTCTTT
CASSAMEGEEAFF
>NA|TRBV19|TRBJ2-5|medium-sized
TGTGCCAGTACCCTGGGGGAGACCCAGTACTTC
CASTLGETQYF
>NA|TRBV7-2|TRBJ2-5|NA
TGTGCCAGCAGCCGAAGATTGGGACCATCAGGGGAGACCCAGTACTTC
CASSRRLGPSGETQYF
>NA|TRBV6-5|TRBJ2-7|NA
TGTGCCAGCGGGGAGGCATACGAGCAGTACTTC
CASGEAYEQYF
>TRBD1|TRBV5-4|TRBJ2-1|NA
TGTGCCAGCAGCCTCCCTACGACAGGGTCCTACAATGAGCAGTTCTTC
CASSLPTTGSYNEQFF